The 8 T cell receptor beta chains presented below share a single source sample, sequenced in a study of T cell responses to AZD1222 COVID-19 vaccine. Generated by immunoSEQ multiplex PCR, the TCRdb table keeps only in-frame clones and is missing some. Seen here are 150,000 to 200,000 clones, roughly 92% observed once, and the top ten hold roughly 1%. This material consisted of peripheral blood, taken 28 days after the second AZD1222 dose. The receptors stem from an adult who received the AZD1222 COVID-19 vaccine.

This clone has a single count. The chain couples TRBV9 to TRBJ1-5, with TRBD1 as a possible D gene (5 bases). The CDR3 is 18 residues long. Germline V gene data show CDR1 as SGDLS and CDR2 as YYNGEE. Trimming left V 4 bases short and J 2 bases short, with 22 bases between. This CDR3 reads CASSTRWGNPRGNQPQHF. CDR3 DNA sequence: TGTGCCAGCAGCACCCGCTGGGGCAACCCTCGGGGCAATCAGCCCCAGCATTTT.

The chain carries TRBV18 and TRBJ1-6, with D unresolved. Trimming removed 3 bases at V and 4 bases at J, with 13 bases between. The CDR3 totals 16 residues. The V gene's germline CDR1 is KGHSH and CDR2 LQKENI. In nucleotides, the CDR3 is TGTGCCAGCTCACCCGTAGGACTGCCGTATAATTCACCCCTCCACTTT. Translated: CASSPVGLPYNSPLHF.

The chain carries TRBV19 and TRBJ1-5, with D possibly matching TRBD1 (6 bases). V lost 9 bases to trimming and J lost 0 bases, with 12 bases between them. This CDR3 region has 14 residues. Germline V gives CDR1 LNHDA, CDR2 SQIVND (reference sequence). The CDR3 loop reads CASSRTDSNQPQHF. CDR3 DNA: TGTGCCAGCTCCAGGACAGATAGCAATCAGCCCCAGCATTTT.

This rearrangement joins TRBV7-8 to TRBJ1-1; 7 positions match TRBD1. From germline, CDR1 is SGHVS and CDR2 FQNEAQ. V lost 8 bases and J lost 6; bases outside the gene matches: 15. The CDR3 covers 15 residues. CDR3 DNA: TGTGCCAGCGCCCCCCGGGACAGTGCCGGGCCTGAAGCTTTCTTT. Translating gives CASAPRDSAGPEAFF.

The V gene is TRBV15, the J gene TRBJ1-2, with 8 bases that match TRBD1. Losses at the gene ends were 0 bases for V and 6 bases for J; bases not matched to a gene: 15. The CDR3 consists of 18 residues. Germline V gene sequence: CDR1 LNHNV, CDR2 YYDKDF (reference sequence). CDR3 residues: CATSRESPGQDLRDGYTF. The CDR3 DNA reads as TGTGCCACCAGCAGAGAGAGTCCGGGACAGGACCTACGAGATGGCTACACCTTC. The complete variable domain, with remaining parts taken from reference TRBV15 and TRBJ1-2, reads DAMVIQNPRYQVTQFGKPVTLSCSQTLNHNVMYWYQQKSSQAPKLLFHYYDKDFNNEADTPDNFQSRRPNTSFCFLDIRSPGLGDTAMYLCATSRESPGQDLRDGYTFGSGTRLTVV.

The gene calls are TRBV7-3 and TRBJ2-1, with D tentatively TRBD1 or TRBD2 (5 bases each). The germline V gene encodes CDR1 SGHTA and CDR2 FQGTGA. Between the trimmed V and J ends, which lost 4 bases and 7 bases, there was a span of 17 bases. This CDR3 is 15 amino acids long. The CDR3 sequence: CASSSGPQGRNEQFF. DNA of the CDR3: TGTGCCAGCAGCTCGGGACCTCAGGGACGGAATGAGCAGTTCTTC.

The gene calls are TRBV2 and TRBJ2-7; possible D gene TRBD2, 7 bases. This CDR3 is 13 amino acids long. The germline CDR1 and CDR2 sequences are SNHLY and FYNNEI. V lost 4 bases to trimming and J lost 5 bases, with 12 bases between them. The DNA for the CDR3 is TGTGCCAGCAGTGTCGGGGGGCGGGACGAGCAGTACTTC. It encodes CASSVGGRDEQYF.

The rearrangement links TRBV5-6 to TRBJ1-1, with no clear D. Trimming removed 2 bases from V and 3 bases from J, with 8 bases in between. Germline V CDR1 and CDR2: SGHDT, YYEEEE. The length of the CDR3 is 13 residues. The CDR3 DNA is TGTGCCAGCAGCTTAACAACGTACACTGAAGCTTTCTTT. Translated: CASSLTTYTEAFF.